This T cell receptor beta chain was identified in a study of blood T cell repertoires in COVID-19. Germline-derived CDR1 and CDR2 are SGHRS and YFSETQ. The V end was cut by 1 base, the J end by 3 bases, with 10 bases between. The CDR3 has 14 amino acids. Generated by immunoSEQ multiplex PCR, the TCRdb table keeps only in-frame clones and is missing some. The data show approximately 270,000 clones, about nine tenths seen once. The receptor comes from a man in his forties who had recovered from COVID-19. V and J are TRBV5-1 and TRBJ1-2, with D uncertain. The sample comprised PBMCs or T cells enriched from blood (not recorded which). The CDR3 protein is CASSLSQTYYGYTF. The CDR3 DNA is TGCGCCAGCAGCTTGTCACAGACCTACTATGGCTACACCTTC.